A single sample is the source of the 27 T cell receptor beta chains below, sequenced in a study of T cell responses to AZD1222 COVID-19 vaccine. Using immunoSEQ multiplex PCR, the repertoire was profiled, and TCRdb retains in-frame clones only, with some absent. The sample lists about 120,000 clones; 80% to 90% were seen once. Sequenced material: peripheral blood, taken on day 0 of AZD1222 vaccination. The receptors were sampled from an adult in good health.

The chain couples TRBV12-3 or TRBV12-4 to TRBJ1-1; D remains unclear. CDR3 size: 13 residues. Trimming stripped 3 bases from V and 2 bases from J, with 7 bases between. The CDR3 nucleotides read TGTGCCAGCAGTTTCGCAGCAAACACTGAAGCTTTCTTT. This encodes CASSFAANTEAFF.

The rearrangement links TRBV30 to TRBJ1-2; D possibly corresponds to TRBD1 (6 bases). Germline-derived CDR1 and CDR2 are GTSNPN and SVGIG (reference sequence). The CDR3 totals 13 residues. V gave up 0 bases and J gave up 8 bases, with 13 bases separating them. CDR3 loop: CAWSVRGGGGYTF. The CDR3 nucleotides are TGTGCCTGGAGTGTACGAGGGGGAGGGGGCTACACCTTC.

The rearrangement uses TRBV21-1 and TRBJ2-7; the D call of TRBD1 is as the table states it, not checked on the DNA. TRBV21-1 corresponds to a pseudogene. The CDR3 runs to 18 residues. In DNA form, the CDR3 reads TGTGCCAGCAGCAAAGTCCATGGACCAGGGGCTTGGTACTACGAGCAGTACTTC. Protein: CASSKVHGPGAWYYEQYF.

The chain carries TRBV14 and TRBJ1-2; possible D gene TRBD1, 5 bases. Germline CDR1 and CDR2: SGHDN and FVKESK. This CDR3 spans 14 amino acids. Trimming cost V 3 bases and J 2 bases, with 10 bases left between them. CDR3 sequence (DNA): TGTGCCAGCAGCCAGCTGGGACGGAACTATGGCTACACCTTC. Translating gives CASSQLGRNYGYTF.

The chain is built from TRBV5-4 and TRBJ1-1; D possibly corresponds to TRBD1 (5 bases). The length of the CDR3 is 15 residues. Trimming cost V 3 bases and J 4 bases, with 16 bases left between them. Germline-derived CDR1 and CDR2 are SGHNT and YYREEE (reference sequence). The CDR3 sequence: CASSSGTTPLTEAFF. CDR3 sequence (DNA): TGTGCCAGCAGCTCTGGGACGACCCCGCTCACTGAAGCTTTCTTT.

This clone was picked up a small number of times. The chain couples TRBV4-3 to TRBJ1-5; TRBD1 matches at 8 bases. The CDR3 is 17 amino acids. J gave up 1 base and V 4 bases, and 9 bases lay outside the gene matches. Germline CDR1 reads LGHNA; CDR2 reads YSLEER. The CDR3 nucleotides read TGCGCCAGCAGCCCCCAGGCGCAGGGGGCAAGCAATCAGCCCCAGCATTTT. The encoded protein is CASSPQAQGASNQPQHF.

The rearrangement joins TRBV6-1 to TRBJ2-7, with TRBD1 identical over 9 bases. The V gene's germline CDR1 is MNHNS and CDR2 SASEGT. CDR3 length: 15 amino acids. The junction had 6 bases not matched to a gene; V was cut back by 2 bases and J by 4 bases. The CDR3 protein is CASSEFGTGTYEQYF. CDR3 sequence (DNA): TGTGCCAGCAGTGAATTTGGGACAGGGACTTACGAGCAGTACTTC.

The gene calls are TRBV20-1 and TRBJ1-5; 10 positions agree with TRBD1. The CDR3 totals 17 residues. The germline gives CDR1 DFQATT, CDR2 SNEGSKA (reference sequence). The V and J ends lost 3 bases and 0 bases, in that order; junction bases with no gene match: 8. In DNA, the CDR3 is TGCAGTGCTAGTCGGTCCGACAGGGGGCGTAGCAATCAGCCCCAGCATTTT. Protein: CSASRSDRGRSNQPQHF.

As concerns this clone: Within the sample, other DNA sequences also encode this same CDR3. In DNA form, the CDR3 reads TGTGCCAGCAGCCTAGGGGTTACTACTGAAGCTTTCTTT. Residues: CASSLGVTTEAFF. The rearrangement links TRBV7-2 to TRBJ1-1; possible D gene TRBD1, 5 bases. The V and J ends lost 5 bases and 5 bases respectively, with 12 bases between them. Germline V lookup: CDR1 SGHTA, CDR2 FQGNSA. The CDR3 runs 13 residues. Full variable domain (missing parts from reference TRBV7-2 and TRBJ1-1): GAGVSQSPSNKVTEKGKDVELRCDPISGHTALYWYRQSLGQGLEFLIYFQGNSAPDKSGLPSDRFSAERTGGSVSTLTIQRTQQEDSAVYLCASSLGVTTEAFFGQGTRLTVV.

This chain uses TRBV20-1 with TRBJ2-7; TRBD1 matches at 8 bases. Germline CDR1 DFQATT, CDR2 SNEGSKA (reference sequence). CDR3 length: 16 amino acids. The trim removed 3 bases at V and 5 bases at J, leaving 15 bases unmatched. CDR3 sequence (DNA): TGCAGTGCTAGTCTACGTCCGGGACAGGCCCCCCACGAGCAGTACTTC. Translating gives CSASLRPGQAPHEQYF.

V and J are TRBV5-1 and TRBJ1-3; D is perhaps TRBD1 (5 bases). V dropped 1 base and J dropped 0 bases, with 11 bases sitting between them. Per germline, CDR1 SGHRS and CDR2 YFSETQ. The CDR3 extends over 16 amino acids. The CDR3 reads CASSLWGINSGNTIYF. As DNA, the CDR3 is TGCGCCAGCAGCTTGTGGGGGATCAACTCTGGAAACACCATATATTTT. Full variable domain (remainder filled in from reference TRBV5-1 and TRBJ1-3): KAGVTQTPRYLIKTRGQQVTLSCSPISGHRSVSWYQQTPGQGLQFLFEYFSETQRNKGNFPGRFSGRQFSNSRSEMNVSTLELGDSALYLCASSLWGINSGNTIYFGEGSWLTVV.

This chain joins TRBV7-3 and TRBJ2-1; 13 bases align to TRBD2. This CDR3 comprises 17 residues. Germline-derived CDR1 and CDR2 are SGHTA and FQGTGA. Losses at the gene ends were 3 bases for V and 2 bases for J; bases not matched to a gene: 4. The CDR3 loop is CASSFRTSGGPYNEQFF. The DNA of the CDR3 is TGTGCCAGCAGCTTTCGGACTAGCGGGGGCCCCTACAATGAGCAGTTCTTC.

This clone was seen a few times. The rearrangement joins TRBV6-2 or TRBV6-3 to TRBJ2-7; tentatively, D is TRBD1 (5 bases). The CDR3 has 16 amino acids. Germline V gene data show CDR1 as MNHEY and CDR2 as SVGEGT. V lost 0 bases and J lost 7, with 19 bases in between. The CDR3 region is CASSYSIGQGTGEQYF. CDR3 DNA: TGTGCCAGCAGTTACTCGATCGGCCAGGGAACGGGTGAGCAGTACTTC.

J is TRBJ1-3 and V is TRBV7-2, with D maybe TRBD1 (5 bases). The V end lost 8 bases, the J end lost 0 bases, and 14 bases lay between the germline ends. The germline V gene has CDR1 SGHTA and CDR2 FQGNSA. The CDR3 extends over 15 amino acids. The CDR3 DNA is TGTGCCAGCGGATCGTCCGGGGGCTCTGGAAACACCATATATTTT. It is translated as CASGSSGGSGNTIYF. Full variable domain (outside the CDR3, taken from reference TRBV7-2 and TRBJ1-3): GAGVSQSPSNKVTEKGKDVELRCDPISGHTALYWYRQSLGQGLEFLIYFQGNSAPDKSGLPSDRFSAERTGGSVSTLTIQRTQQEDSAVYLCASGSSGGSGNTIYFGEGSWLTVV.

The rearrangement joins TRBV11-2 to TRBJ2-1, with D hard to call. The germline V and J ends were trimmed by 5 bases and 15 bases, with 26 bases remaining between them. The germline V gene has CDR1 SGHAT and CDR2 FQNNGV. CDR3 length equals 15 residues. CDR3 sequence (DNA): TGTGCCAGCAGCCCGGCCCGATACGCTGGGTCCTTACCGTTCTTC. Translated: CASSPARYAGSLPFF.

The V and J genes are TRBV4-2 and TRBJ2-7; D unresolved. Germline V CDR1 and CDR2: LGHNA, YNFKEQ. The CDR3 length is 15 residues. With 0 bases removed from V and 3 bases from J, the gap between germline ends came to 12 bases. The CDR3, as DNA: TGTGCCAGCAGCCAAGACCTGCCAGCAGGCTACGAGCAGTACTTC. It is translated as CASSQDLPAGYEQYF.

The chain is built from TRBV12-2 and TRBJ2-2; TRBD1 is the table's D call, not checked against the DNA. TRBV12-2 constitutes a pseudogene. CDR3 length equals 13 residues. The CDR3 nucleotides are TGTGCAAGTCGCTTATTCCCCCAAGGGGAGCTGTTTTTT. Translated, it gives CASRLFPQGELFF.

The rearrangement links TRBV4-1 to TRBJ1-1, with D perhaps TRBD1 (6 bases). CDR1 is MGHRA and CDR2 is YSYEKL in the germline V gene. Trimming left V 1 base short and J 2 bases short, with 17 bases between. The CDR3 runs to 17 residues. The CDR3 sequence: CASSQARGGAFNTEAFF. The CDR3 bases are TGCGCCAGCAGCCAAGCTAGAGGGGGTGCGTTTAACACTGAAGCTTTCTTT.

The chain joins TRBV18 to TRBJ1-1, with a possible D match to TRBD1 (6 bases). This CDR3 spans 15 amino acids. Trimming shortened V by 6 bases and J by 2 bases, and 16 bases separated the two germline ends. CDR1 is KGHSH and CDR2 is LQKENI in the germline V gene. CDR3 region: CASSLPGTINTEAFF. The DNA for the CDR3 is TGTGCCAGCTCGTTGCCCGGGACAATTAACACTGAAGCTTTCTTT.

Here the CDR3 reads CAWTGPNSPLHF. CDR3 coding DNA: TGTGCCTGGACGGGGCCTAATTCACCCCTCCACTTT. The chain links TRBV30 to TRBJ1-6; TRBD1 might be the D (5 bases). The CDR3 consists of 12 residues. Germline V gene lookup returns CDR1 GTSNPN and CDR2 SVGIG (reference sequence). Deletions cut 4 bases from V and 6 bases from J, with 7 bases between.

The chain carries TRBV27 and TRBJ1-1; TRBD1 is a possible D gene (6 bases). The length of the CDR3 is 17 residues. Germline-derived CDR1 and CDR2 are MNHEY and SMNVEV (reference sequence). The ends were cut back, 5 bases at V and 4 bases at J, with 23 bases in the middle. The CDR3 nucleotides read TGTGCCAGCAGTCCCTCACTCTCAACAGGGAGGGTCACTGAAGCTTTCTTT. It translates to CASSPSLSTGRVTEAFF.

The chain links TRBV7-2 to TRBJ2-4, with D unresolved. The CDR3 runs to 12 residues. CDR1 SGHTA and CDR2 FQGNSA come from the germline V gene. The ends were cut back, 5 bases at V and 13 bases at J, with 15 bases in the middle. The CDR3 bases are TGTGCCAGCAGCCGAATGGATGGGCTCCAGTACTTC. Protein sequence: CASSRMDGLQYF. The full variable domain, in which reference TRBV7-2 and TRBJ2-4 provide the parts outside the CDR3, is GAGVSQSPSNKVTEKGKDVELRCDPISGHTALYWYRQSLGQGLEFLIYFQGNSAPDKSGLPSDRFSAERTGGSVSTLTIQRTQQEDSAVYLCASSRMDGLQYFGAGTRLSVL.

The CDR3 DNA is TGCGCCAGCAGCCCGATCTGGACACCCGGGAACACCATATATTTT. Its protein is CASSPIWTPGNTIYF. The chain couples TRBV4-3 to TRBJ1-3, with a tentative D call TRBD1 (5 bases). The ends were cut back, 4 bases at V and 7 bases at J, with 17 bases in the middle. This CDR3 region has 15 residues. Germline V gives CDR1 LGHNA, CDR2 YSLEER.

This chain uses TRBV15 with TRBJ1-2, with 7 bases identical to TRBD1. The CDR3 totals 20 residues. Germline V gene data show CDR1 as LNHNV and CDR2 as YYDKDF (reference sequence). With V trimmed by 1 base and J by 6 bases, 23 bases remained unmatched. In DNA form, the CDR3 reads TGTGCCACCAGCAGAGCTCGACCCCTGGGCTTAGGGGGCAACGAGAATGGCTACACCTTC. It is translated as CATSRARPLGLGGNENGYTF.

This chain links TRBV7-2 with TRBJ2-5; tentatively, D is TRBD2 (6 bases). There are 15 residues in the CDR3. Germline-derived CDR1 and CDR2 are SGHTA and FQGNSA. The V gene lost 6 bases and the J gene lost 5 bases, with 19 bases spanning the gap. The CDR3 reads CASSYSGAPWETQYF. For the CDR3, the DNA is TGTGCCAGCAGTTATAGCGGAGCCCCATGGGAGACCCAGTACTTC.

V gene TRBV4-1 combines with J gene TRBJ1-2; D unclear. Trimming shortened V by 0 bases and J by 4 bases, and 6 bases separated the two germline ends. The V gene's germline CDR1 is MGHRA and CDR2 YSYEKL. The CDR3 extends over 13 amino acids. The CDR3 coding sequence is TGCGCCAGCAGCCAAGATATGGTCTATGGCTACACCTTC. It specifies CASSQDMVYGYTF.

This chain connects TRBV19 to TRBJ1-2, with a weak D call TRBD1 (5 bases). The CDR3 consists of 13 residues. Germline V lookup: CDR1 LNHDA, CDR2 SQIVND (reference sequence). The V gene lost 0 bases and the J gene lost 6 bases, with 8 bases spanning the gap. In nucleotides, the CDR3 is TGTGCCAGTAGTATAGATAAGGGGCATGGCTACACCTTC. Translation gives CASSIDKGHGYTF.